A selection of T cell receptor beta chains follows, all from one sample in a study of Tregs in tolerant kidney transplant recipients. Method: immunoSEQ multiplex PCR; TCRdb's copy keeps in-frame clones and lacks some. The sample consists of about 88,000 clones, around nine tenths of them appearing once. The sequencing sample was made of CD8+ T cells from blood. The origin of the receptors is a human donor in good health. Both conserved end residues are part of each CDR3. D genes are given only for firm matches. Clone size appears in some rows only: once, few, many, or a class for an expanded clone.

TRBJ2-5 - TRBV11-2 - CASSLDRAISLTQYF TGTGCCAGCAGCTTAGATCGGGCAATAAGCCTGACTCAGTACTTC
TRBJ2-1 - TRBV7-9 - CASSLTASSYNEQFF TGTGCCAGCAGCCTAACCGCGAGCTCCTACAATGAGCAGTTCTTC
TRBJ2-1 - TRBV27 - CASSFGPSYNEQFF TGTGCCAGCAGTTTTGGGCCATCCTACAATGAGCAGTTCTTC
TRBJ2-1 - TRBV7-9 few CASTDTDRELEQFF TGTGCCAGCACCGATACGGATAGGGAGTTAGAGCAGTTCTTC
TRBJ2-1 TRBD2 TRBV4-1 - CASSQVGLAALEQFF TGCGCCAGCAGCCAAGTGGGACTAGCGGCCCTAGAGCAGTTCTTC
TRBJ2-1 TRBD2 TRBV29-1 - CSVEGGLAGGNEQFF TGCAGCGTTGAAGGAGGCCTAGCGGGAGGCAATGAGCAGTTCTTC
TRBJ2-1 - TRBV13 - CASSLSGVPTANEQFF TGTGCCAGCAGCCTCTCAGGGGTGCCCACGGCCAATGAGCAGTTCTTC
TRBJ1-1 TRBD1 TRBV6-5 - CASTSRDRILTEAFF TGTGCCAGCACCTCAAGGGACAGGATACTCACTGAAGCTTTCTTT
TRBJ1-2 - TRBV16 - CASSQSYFTNYGYTF TGTGCCAGCAGCCAATCCTATTTTACTAACTATGGCTACACCTTC
TRBJ1-2 TRBD1 TRBV7-2 once CASTLLPSGQEPANYGYTF TGTGCCAGCACCTTATTGCCCTCGGGACAGGAGCCAGCTAACTATGGCTACACCTTC
TRBJ1-2 TRBD1 TRBV4-1 - CASSQLGQGFLYGYTF TGCGCCAGCAGCCAGCTGGGACAGGGGTTTCTCTATGGCTACACCTTC
TRBJ1-6 - TRBV30 - CAWSVQGSYNSPLHF TGTGCCTGGAGTGTACAGGGTTCCTATAATTCACCCCTCCACTTT
TRBJ2-1 TRBD2 TRBV7-2 - CASSLPGTSGGNNEQFF TGTGCCAGCAGCTTACCCGGGACTAGCGGAGGGAACAATGAGCAGTTCTTC
TRBJ1-1 - TRBV29-1 - CSVPKNTEAFF TGCAGCGTCCCTAAAAACACTGAAGCTTTCTTT
TRBJ2-7 TRBD2 TRBV10-3 - CAISEYGLATYEQYF TGTGCCATCAGTGAGTATGGACTAGCGACCTACGAGCAGTACTTC
TRBJ2-5 - TRBV7-8 - CASSLDLGLTIETQYF TGTGCCAGCAGCTTAGATTTAGGACTGACCATAGAGACCCAGTACTTC
TRBJ2-7 TRBD2 TRBV11-1 many CASSRSGNRGEQYF TGTGCCAGCAGTCGGAGCGGGAATCGAGGGGAGCAGTACTTC
TRBJ2-7 TRBD1 TRBV7-9 - CASIGDRGIDEQYF TGTGCCAGCATCGGGGACAGGGGGATCGACGAGCAGTACTTC